The 21 T cell receptor beta chains below all came from one sample that was sequenced in a study of Ad26.COV2.S vaccination and SARS-CoV-2 variants. Assay used: immunoSEQ multiplex PCR; TCRdb lists only in-frame clones, some missing. The sample has roughly 400,000 clones, approximately 90% seen once. Indicated treatment: around 19 received Ad26.COV2.S at low or high dose, single or two shots; a few received placebo; per-sample allocation not given. Collection of samples fell on day 63 after the first vaccine or placebo injection. The source material was peripheral blood, sampled in a trial of Ad26.COV2.S vaccine versus placebo. The source of these receptors is a person between 18 and 65 years old who received the Ad26.COV2.S COVID-19 vaccine or a placebo.

The chain uses TRBV6-2 or TRBV6-3 and TRBJ2-1; 10 positions match TRBD2. CDR1 and CDR2 (germline): MNHEY, SVGEGT. Losses at the gene ends were 6 bases for V and 7 bases for J; bases not matched to a gene: 18. The CDR3 is 18 amino acids. DNA for the CDR3: TGTGCCAGCAGCGAGAGGCTGGGGCTAGCGGGAGTTAGTAATGAGCAGTTCTTC. This sequence encodes CASSERLGLAGVSNEQFF.

This chain joins TRBV28 and TRBJ2-1; D gene unclear. V gave up 5 bases and J gave up 0 bases, with 11 bases separating them. This CDR3 has 15 amino acids. Germline values: CDR1 MDHEN, CDR2 SYDVKM. The CDR3 region has the DNA TGTGCCAGCAGTCCCCCCGTTAGCTCCTACAATGAGCAGTTCTTC. Residues: CASSPPVSSYNEQFF.

The chain uses TRBV5-6 and TRBJ2-1, with D perhaps TRBD2 (6 bases). The CDR3 has 14 amino acids. Trimming removed 0 bases at V and 7 bases at J, with 11 bases between. Germline CDR1 and CDR2: SGHDT and YYEEEE. The CDR3 nucleotides are TGTGCCAGCAGCTTGGCCGGGACTTCAAATGAGCAGTTCTTC. Its protein product is CASSLAGTSNEQFF.

The rearrangement joins TRBV4-2 to TRBJ1-2, with a tentative D call TRBD1 (5 bases). Germline V gene sequence: CDR1 LGHNA, CDR2 YNFKEQ. V lost 0 bases and J 8 bases, leaving 22 bases between the germline ends. The CDR3 spans 17 residues. The CDR3 nucleotides read TGTGCCAGCAGCCAAGATCCGAGGGGCGGGAGGGTCTACGGCTACACCTTC. Protein sequence: CASSQDPRGGRVYGYTF.

The chain employs TRBV24-1 and TRBJ2-1, with 8 bases that match TRBD2. Germline trimming cut 6 bases from V and 0 bases from J; bases unmatched to any gene: 3. CDR1 is KGHDR, CDR2 SFDVKD, per germline. This CDR3 region has 15 residues. CDR3 amino acids: CATSSSGSSYNEQFF. The CDR3 DNA follows: TGTGCCACCAGTTCAAGCGGGAGCTCCTACAATGAGCAGTTCTTC.

This chain joins TRBV7-9 and TRBJ2-7; 11 bases are a match to TRBD2. Germline V gene lookup returns CDR1 SEHNR and CDR2 FQNEAQ (reference sequence). V was clipped by 1 base and J by 3 bases; unmatched bases: 2. The CDR3 totals 15 residues. Here the CDR3 reads CASSLGLAGNYEQYF. DNA of the CDR3: TGTGCCAGCAGCTTAGGACTAGCGGGGAACTACGAGCAGTACTTC.

This clone was recorded at least ten times. Other DNA sequences in the same sample also yield this CDR3. The chain links TRBV19 to TRBJ2-1, with TRBD2 matching over 11 bases. The CDR3 totals 14 residues. The germline CDR1 and CDR2 sequences are LNHDA and SQIVND (reference sequence). The J segment lost 6 bases and the V segment lost 6 bases, leaving 4 bases of the junction unmatched. CDR3 protein: CASSPGTSGNEQFF. The CDR3 DNA reads TGTGCCAGTAGCCCTGGGACTAGCGGCAATGAGCAGTTCTTC.

The CDR3 sequence is CASSLRARGVTEAFF. The CDR3 region has the DNA TGTGCCAGCAGCTTAAGGGCCAGGGGGGTCACTGAAGCTTTCTTT. The chain couples TRBV11-3 to TRBJ1-1; 7 positions agree with TRBD1. J was trimmed by 4 bases and V by 2 bases; bases with no gene match: 7. The CDR3 runs to 15 residues. From germline, CDR1 is SGHNT and CDR2 YENEEA.

V usage is TRBV3-1 (or the pseudogene TRBV3-2) and J usage is TRBJ1-3, with D perhaps TRBD1 (6 bases). Germline CDR1 LGHDT, CDR2 YNNKEL (reference sequence). V lost 3 bases, J lost 0 bases, and 15 bases lay in between. The CDR3 is made up of 17 amino acids. Here the CDR3 DNA reads TGTGCCAGCAGCCATCCTAAGGGACATCGCTCTGGAAACACCATATATTTT. Protein sequence: CASSHPKGHRSGNTIYF.

The CDR3 is CASSISGPQAFF. The CDR3 DNA is TGTGCCAGTAGTATAAGTGGGCCACAAGCTTTCTTT. This sequence joins TRBV19 and TRBJ1-1; no reliable D call. V lost 2 bases and J 9 bases, leaving 10 bases between the germline ends. The CDR3 runs to 12 residues. Germline values: CDR1 LNHDA, CDR2 SQIVND (reference sequence).

The rearrangement links TRBV6-5 to TRBJ2-7, with D possibly matching TRBD1 (6 bases). The CDR3 consists of 11 residues. Germline CDR1 is MNHEY and CDR2 is SVGAGI. V lost 7 bases and J 11 bases, leaving 15 bases between the germline ends. This chain's CDR3 is CASTWQGSKYF. CDR3 bases: TGTGCCAGCACCTGGCAGGGGTCGAAGTACTTC.

This clone is a singleton in its sample. The chain employs TRBV13 and TRBJ1-4, with no clear D. This CDR3 has 16 amino acids. Germline V gives CDR1 PRHDT, CDR2 FYEKMQ (reference sequence). With 5 bases removed from V and 1 base from J, the gap between germline ends came to 14 bases. The CDR3 sequence: CASSNSISLTNEKLFF. The CDR3 nucleotides are TGTGCCAGCAGCAATTCAATCAGTCTAACTAATGAAAAACTGTTTTTT.

This clone was picked up a small number of times. V gene TRBV28 combines with J gene TRBJ2-5; D may match TRBD1 or TRBD2 (6 bases each). Per germline, CDR1 MDHEN and CDR2 SYDVKM. V lost 7 bases and J lost 5, with 17 bases in between. CDR3 size: 14 residues. The CDR3 region is CASTDRGGRETQYF. The CDR3 nucleotides read TGTGCCAGCACCGACCGAGGGGGGCGGGAGACCCAGTACTTC.

This sequence joins TRBV6-2 or TRBV6-3 and TRBJ2-3; TRBD2 agrees at 8 bases. Germline assignment: CDR1 MNHEY and CDR2 SVGEGT. The CDR3 consists of 17 residues. The V and J ends lost 5 bases and 3 bases, in that order; junction bases with no gene match: 13. In DNA form, the CDR3 reads TGTGCCAGCAGTGTAACCCGGGGCGGGAGGTTGACAGATACGCAGTATTTT. Its translation: CASSVTRGGRLTDTQYF.

This CDR3 reads CASSVGEGAGEQFF. The CDR3 DNA follows: TGTGCCAGCAGCGTAGGGGAGGGGGCGGGTGAGCAGTTCTTC. V gene TRBV9 combines with J gene TRBJ2-1; D might be TRBD1 or TRBD2, each matching 7 bases. The CDR3 runs to 14 residues. In germline, CDR1 is SGDLS, CDR2 YYNGEE. V was cut by 0 bases and J by 9 bases, with 13 bases left in between.

This clone came up once. V and J are TRBV14 and TRBJ1-3; D gene uncertain. This CDR3 has 14 residues. The ends were cut back, 4 bases at V and 7 bases at J, with 14 bases in the middle. Germline assignment: CDR1 SGHDN and CDR2 FVKESK. The CDR3 sequence is CASSRSRRSNTIYF. CDR3 coding DNA: TGTGCCAGCAGCCGAAGCAGAAGGAGCAACACCATATATTTT.

This sequence joins TRBV6-6 and TRBJ1-5; TRBD1 aligns across 11 bases. Trimming at V came to 4 bases and at J to 3 bases, leaving 5 bases not matched to a gene. The germline V gene encodes CDR1 MNHNY and CDR2 SVGAGI (reference sequence). CDR3 length: 16 residues. The CDR3 DNA sequence: TGTGCCAGCAGTTTATGGGGACAGGGGGACAATCAGCCCCAGCATTTT. Protein: CASSLWGQGDNQPQHF.

Only one count was recorded for this clone. The chain links TRBV5-6 to TRBJ2-7; TRBD1 agrees at 7 bases. CDR3 length: 15 residues. J gave up 4 bases and V 3 bases, and 10 bases lay outside the gene matches. Germline V CDR1 and CDR2: SGHDT, YYEEEE. CDR3 nucleotide sequence: TGTGCCAGCAGCTCGTCGGGACAGTTAAAATACGAGCAGTACTTC. It is translated as CASSSSGQLKYEQYF.

This sequence joins TRBV7-2 and TRBJ2-5; TRBD1 aligns across 10 bases. The CDR3 has 16 residues. The germline gives CDR1 SGHTA, CDR2 FQGNSA. V was clipped by 0 bases and J by 5 bases; unmatched bases: 6. The CDR3 loop reads CASSLAGTGVGETQYF. CDR3 bases: TGTGCCAGCAGCTTAGCCGGGACAGGGGTTGGGGAGACCCAGTACTTC.

The J gene is TRBJ2-1, the V gene TRBV27, with D maybe TRBD2 (5 bases). V lost 1 base and J lost 7, with 14 bases in between. Germline-derived CDR1 and CDR2 are MNHEY and SMNVEV (reference sequence). This CDR3 is 15 amino acids long. CDR3 in DNA: TGTGCCAGCAGTTTATGGGCTGGATCGGGGAATGAGCAGTTCTTC. It yields the protein CASSLWAGSGNEQFF.

This chain uses TRBV7-2 with TRBJ1-2; no firm D call. V was cut by 1 base and J by 8 bases, with 14 bases left in between. This CDR3 is built from 14 residues. The germline V gene has CDR1 SGHTA and CDR2 FQGNSA. CDR3: CASSLGAGEGGYTF. CDR3 DNA: TGTGCCAGCAGCTTAGGGGCAGGAGAAGGAGGCTACACCTTC.